The 13 T cell receptor beta chains reported below all come from one sample, sequenced in a study of cytomegalovirus exposure and HLA in healthy donors. PCR amplification relied on 60 Vbeta primers (plus 13 Jbeta primers). Profiling relied on immunoSEQ multiplex PCR, and the TCRdb table lists in-frame clones only, not all of them. Counted here are about 120,000 clones, roughly 80% occurring once; the ten biggest clones make up 2.5% to 3%. Sequenced sample: PBMCs. The origin of the receptors is a woman aged 40-49 years in good health and CMV-seropositive.

The V gene is TRBV19, the J gene TRBJ1-1; TRBD1 matches at 10 bases. The V and J ends lost 7 bases and 1 base, in that order; junction bases with no gene match: 9. Germline CDR1 and CDR2: LNHDA and SQIVND (reference sequence). The CDR3 runs to 16 residues. The CDR3 here is CASTRDRGGRNTEAFF. In nucleotides, the CDR3 is TGTGCCAGTACTCGGGACAGGGGAGGTCGGAACACTGAAGCTTTCTTT. Full variable domain (rest looked up from reference TRBV19 and TRBJ1-1): DGGITQSPKYLFRKEGQNVTLSCEQNLNHDAMYWYRQDPGQGLRLIYYSQIVNDFQKGDIAEGYSVSREKKESFPLTVTSAQKNPTAFYLCASTRDRGGRNTEAFFGQGTRLTVV.

The CDR3 loop is CAISETRRDEQYF. The CDR3 coding sequence is TGTGCCATCAGTGAAACTAGAAGGGACGAGCAGTACTTC. The rearrangement joins TRBV10-3 to TRBJ2-7, with D perhaps matching TRBD2 (5 bases). Per germline, CDR1 ENHRY and CDR2 SYGVKD. The CDR3 totals 13 residues. V dropped 3 bases and J dropped 5 bases, with 11 bases sitting between them.

The rearrangement links TRBV7-2 to TRBJ2-1; 10 nucleotides line up with TRBD2. This CDR3 comprises 17 residues. V gave up 2 bases and J gave up 8 bases; unmatched junction bases: 12. The V gene's germline CDR1 is SGHTA and CDR2 FQGNSA. In nucleotides, the CDR3 is TGTGCCAGCAGCTTATGGGTCAGCGGGGGGGCCAGCCATGAGCAGTTCTTC. Translated, it gives CASSLWVSGGASHEQFF.

This chain uses TRBV5-6 with TRBJ2-1; TRBD1 matches at 7 bases. This CDR3 has 18 residues. V gave up 4 bases and J gave up 5 bases; unmatched junction bases: 18. Looked up from germline, CDR1 is SGHDT and CDR2 is YYEEEE. CDR3 nucleotides: TGTGCCAGCAGCCCGGATGCAACAGGGGTCCCATCCAACAATGAGCAGTTCTTC. This encodes CASSPDATGVPSNNEQFF.

V gene TRBV6-5 combines with J gene TRBJ1-1; no clear D. There are 15 residues in the CDR3. V lost 7 bases to trimming and J lost 0 bases, with 15 bases between them. CDR1 MNHEY and CDR2 SVGAGI come from the germline V gene. This chain's CDR3 is CASIVGSSMNTEAFF. The CDR3 DNA reads TGTGCCAGCATAGTGGGCAGCTCTATGAACACTGAAGCTTTCTTT.

This clone appeared a few times. This chain connects TRBV27 to TRBJ1-2; 8 nucleotides agree with TRBD1. The germline CDR1 and CDR2 sequences are MNHEY and SMNVEV (reference sequence). The CDR3 is 15 residues long. The V segment lost 1 base and the J segment 6 bases; nucleotides outside the gene matches: 7. The DNA of the CDR3 is TGTGCCAGCAGTTTATTTCAGGGGGCATCGAATGGCTACACCTTC. Translating it yields CASSLFQGASNGYTF.

There are a few counts of this clone. The chain joins TRBV6-6 to TRBJ1-5; D is unresolved. This CDR3 region has 14 residues. CDR1 is MNHNY, CDR2 SVGAGI, per germline (reference sequence). V gave up 2 bases and J gave up 8 bases, with 13 bases separating them. For the CDR3, the DNA is TGTGCCAGCAGTTACAGCGGTGGTGGAGAGCCCCAGCATTTT. This encodes CASSYSGGGEPQHF.

The gene calls are TRBV7-3 and TRBJ2-1; 10 bases map to TRBD1. Germline CDR1 SGHTA, CDR2 FQGTGA. CDR3 length equals 16 residues. Losses at the gene ends were 5 bases for V and 5 bases for J; bases not matched to a gene: 9. CDR3 in amino acids: CASSETPGQGNNEQFF. The CDR3 nucleotides read TGTGCCAGCAGCGAAACGCCGGGACAGGGGAACAATGAGCAGTTCTTC.

The CDR3 DNA reads as TGTGCCAGCAGCCCCTATAACCAAGAGCAGTTCTTC. Residues: CASSPYNQEQFF. V usage is TRBV7-2 and J usage is TRBJ2-1; D is undetermined. Trimming pared 5 bases from V and 10 bases from J, leaving 12 bases between. Germline V lookup: CDR1 SGHTA, CDR2 FQGNSA. The CDR3 has 12 amino acids.

The chain joins TRBV19 to TRBJ2-7; possibly TRBD1 for D (5 bases). CDR3 length: 14 amino acids. V lost 3 bases and J lost 3, with 12 bases in between. The germline gives CDR1 LNHDA, CDR2 SQIVND (reference sequence). The CDR3, as DNA: TGTGCCAGTAGTATCAGGACACAAGGCTACGAGCAGTACTTC. It yields the protein CASSIRTQGYEQYF.

The chain couples TRBV7-9 to TRBJ2-5, with D possibly TRBD1 on 5 matching bases. The J call may be in error: the DNA end matches TRBJ2-7 better. There are 14 residues in the CDR3. The V gene's germline CDR1 is SEHNR and CDR2 FQNEAQ (reference sequence). The CDR3 coding sequence is TGTGCCAGCAGCATAACTCTCGACAGCTACGAGCAGTACTTC. It translates to CASSITLDSYEQYF.

The chain uses TRBV18 and TRBJ1-1; 9 positions match TRBD1. The V gene end was trimmed by 3 bases and the J gene end by 7 bases; junction bases not matched to a gene: 12. Germline CDR1 KGHSH, CDR2 LQKENI. CDR3 length: 16 residues. As DNA, the CDR3 is TGTGCCAGCTCACCGGGACAGGGAAGGCTGGCTGTTGAAGCTTTCTTT. Its protein product is CASSPGQGRLAVEAFF.

V usage is TRBV7-2 and J usage is TRBJ1-3; D remains ambiguous. V dropped 0 bases and J dropped 0 bases, with 3 bases sitting between them. The CDR3 has 14 amino acids. Per germline, CDR1 SGHTA and CDR2 FQGNSA. DNA for the CDR3: TGTGCCAGCAGCTTAGCCTTCTCTGGAAACACCATATATTTT. Protein: CASSLAFSGNTIYF.